The clone carrying this T cell receptor beta chain has just a few counts. The antigen remains undetermined. This entry is derived from a study of T-cell memory formation after mild COVID-19. Amplification by 5'RACE using constant-segment primers produced TCR alpha and TCR beta cDNA libraries that carried sample barcodes and UMIs. TCRdb itself ran the 5' RACE reads through MiXCR, one entry per CDR3 protein. Found here are fewer than 200,000 distinct CDR3 sequences, over 10% of them singletons; the top ten hold approximately 3.4%. Study observations and caveats: Within pre-infection memory, some responding clones were found, suggesting cross-reactive memory joined.

The CDR3 runs to 20 residues. J gave up 2 bases and V 4 bases, and 17 bases lay outside the gene matches. Germline loops: CDR1 MNHNY, CDR2 SVGAGI (reference sequence). Sequencing was carried out using PBMCs or a T cell subset sorted from them (not recorded which). The chain employs TRBV6-6 and TRBJ2-7; 13 bases are a match to TRBD2. This clonotype was sampled from a man in his late teens or twenties who had mild COVID-19 (a few samples of this study predate the infection). Cell type and time point are not known. The CDR3 sequence is CASSSPGGLAGDKLTYEQYF. CDR3 nucleotide sequence: TGTGCCAGCAGTTCCCCCGGTGGACTAGCGGGGGACAAACTCACCTACGAGCAGTACTTC.